This T cell receptor (beta chain) was captured by sequencing in a study of T cell responses to AZD1222 COVID-19 vaccine (dated by TCRdb to about 2021). For the wider study: AZD1222 recipients whose second dose came at about 4 weeks and those whose second dose came at about 12 weeks were combined into one group, since spike-specific TCR depth and breadth did not differ between the two schedules. A total of 233 trial participants underwent TCR sequencing, of whom approximately 210 received two doses of AZD1222 and around 26 received two doses of the MenACWY control vaccine. Enrollment into the trials was organized by age into subgroups of 18-55, 56-69 and 70-plus years, and those subgroups contained about 160, 30 and 59 TCR-sequenced participants, respectively.

The CDR3 regions of human TCRbeta chains were analyzed by immunosequencing. The study's own analysis went as follows. Repertoire TCRs were checked for matches against a reference library of SARS-CoV-2-specific TCRs that had been generated using the MIRA antigen-specificity platform. Breadth was defined as the fraction of unique TCRs that were SARS-CoV-2-associated, and depth was defined as the fraction of total T cells that were SARS-CoV-2-associated. Using the MIRA data, each spike-specific TCR was assigned both to the spike region to which the TCR was reactive and to a CD4 or CD8 class. Log10-transformed breadth and depth values were compared by one-way ANOVA with Sidak's multiple comparisons tests. Not all clones reach the TCRdb copy of this immuneACCESS table, which keeps in-frame sequences only. Checked studies attribute under half of the gap to unresolved V genes and leave the rest unexplained. That table supplies the V and J calls and clone size; D and trimming were determined from the DNA. This sample lists about 150,000 clones; about nine tenths were detected once. About 1.4% of the sample lies in the top ten.

Worth noting for this clone: Its antigen is still unknown. Qualities for individual bases were not recorded, and no much larger clone is one base off.

Results and caveats for the whole study, not just this receptor: After two AZD1222 doses, spike-specific TCR breadth and depth were significantly higher than at day 0 and than in MenACWY recipients. The whole spike protein was spanned by vaccine-associated CD4 TCRs, and dominant responses were seen in regions 160-218 and 743-854. The 56-69-year group was small, and its depth increase did not reach significance, likely because of low power. Epitopes outside the regions mutated in the B.1.351 and B.1.1.7 variants were reportedly recognized by nearly half of the unique spike-specific TCRs. Participants were mostly white British, with more females than males. The authors suggested clonal diversity may have been underestimated. Because no day 14 peak-response samples were available, the repertoires could be characterized only after the peak T cell response. Conclusions about previously exposed vaccinees are limited because only five to seven AZD1222 recipients were SARS-CoV-2 seropositive at baseline.

The time point label corresponds to: baseline before first vaccination. Vaccinee samples were obtained from the UK trials COV001 and COV002, which included a single-blind randomized controlled phase 2/3 trial of AZD1222 (ChAdOx1 nCoV-19) in healthy adults. Trial participant PBMC samples were collected at day 0 and day 28 after the second dose for TCRbeta chain sequencing. The germline V gene encodes CDR1 KGHSH and CDR2 LQKENI. V is cut back by 5 bases and J by 6 bases, with 10 bases in the junction unmatched. The CDR3 starts with the cysteine, ends with the phenylalanine, and has 14 residues. The CDR3 DNA has 42 bases and is translated from base 1.

The starting material was peripheral blood, obtained on day 0 of AZD1222 vaccination. The clonotype was recovered from an adult in good health. This sequence uses TRBV18 and TRBJ2-7; 7 bases in the junction line up with TRBD1. The CDR3 sequence is CASSIGTAPSEQYF. The nucleotide sequence is TGTGCCAGCTCAATCGGGACAGCTCCCTCCGAGCAGTACTTC.